A single sample gave rise to the 29 T cell receptor beta chains below, sequenced in a study of T-cell reconstitution after alpha-beta-depleted transplantation in children. Study outcomes and limitations: By about two months after transplant, alpha-beta T cells reportedly arose from several hundred graft clones that had expanded.

Unique molecular identifiers featured in how the TCRbeta library was prepared. TCRdb called the PCR reads again in MiXCR, with one record for every CDR3 protein. The sample gives about 32,000 distinct CDR3 sequences, around 7% of which show up once; more than 25% is in the top ten. These receptors' targets are unknown. Sequences were derived from peripheral blood, sampled 60 days after TCRalphabeta/CD19-depleted stem cell transplant. These receptors all stem from a child younger than two who had a stem cell transplant for acute myeloid leukemia, so the T cells may come from the graft donor.

This clonotype was seen ten or more times. The chain recombines TRBV10-3 with TRBJ2-7; D unresolved. Germline V gives CDR1 ENHRY, CDR2 SYGVKD. V lost 2 bases and J 4 bases, leaving 6 bases between the germline ends. This CDR3 region has 12 residues. This CDR3 reads CAISEIVYEQYF. The CDR3 DNA is TGTGCCATCAGTGAGATAGTTTACGAGCAGTACTTC.

This clonotype was recorded many times. The genes are TRBV20-1 and TRBJ1-1, with unresolved D. CDR3 length equals 14 residues. Germline V CDR1 and CDR2: DFQATT, SNEGSKA (reference sequence). V dropped 3 bases and J dropped 3 bases, with 14 bases sitting between them. CDR3 coding DNA: TGCAGTGCTAGCCCTCCGGAAGGGTACACTGAAGCTTTCTTT. It is translated as CSASPPEGYTEAFF.

This sequence joins TRBV25-1 and TRBJ1-2, with D unclear. With 4 bases removed from V and 2 bases from J, the gap between germline ends came to 8 bases. Germline CDR1 is MGHDK and CDR2 is SYGVNS. The CDR3 loop spans 13 amino acids. In DNA form, the CDR3 reads TGTGCCAGCAGTGGGGGAGACAACTATGGCTACACCTTC. It translates to CASSGGDNYGYTF.

In its sample, this clonotype was seen many times. V gene TRBV12-3 or TRBV12-4 combines with J gene TRBJ2-2, with D possibly TRBD2 on 5 matching bases. This CDR3 is built from 14 residues. V lost 5 bases to trimming and J lost 6 bases, with 13 bases between them. The CDR3 DNA is TGTGCCAGCAGTGCCTCGAGGGTGGCCGGGGAGCTGTTTTTT. Its protein is CASSASRVAGELFF.

This clonotype was counted at least ten times. Germline and junction disagree at one end, which may indicate a read error. The chain carries TRBV20-1 and TRBJ1-1, with TRBD1 matching over 7 bases. In germline, CDR1 is DFQATT, CDR2 SNEGSKA (reference sequence). CDR3 length: 9 residues. This CDR3 is CSARGATGF. The CDR3 DNA sequence: TGCAGTGCTAGAGGCGCGACAGGGTTT.

The J gene is TRBJ2-1, the V gene TRBV23-1, with 7 bases matching TRBD1. TRBV23-1 is identified as an open reading frame with a role that is uncertain. The CDR3 loop spans 15 amino acids. The trim removed 8 bases at V and 12 bases at J, leaving 19 bases unmatched. DNA of the CDR3: TGCGCCAGCCCCCGGGGACAGCCGCCCACCGCCCGGCAGTTCTTC. Translated, it gives CASPRGQPPTARQFF.

At least ten counts were recorded for this clonotype. The chain recombines TRBV28 with TRBJ1-5; D possibly corresponds to TRBD1 (6 bases). With 6 bases removed from V and 3 bases from J, the gap between germline ends came to 12 bases. There are 14 residues in the CDR3. The germline V gene encodes CDR1 MDHEN and CDR2 SYDVKM. The CDR3 bases are TGTGCCAGCAGCTCACAGGGACCCAATCAGCCCCAGCATTTT. Translated: CASSSQGPNQPQHF.

This clonotype was observed at least ten times. The chain carries TRBV5-1 and TRBJ2-1; the match to TRBD2 covers 12 bases. The length of the CDR3 is 13 residues. Losses at the gene ends were 4 bases for V and 12 bases for J; bases not matched to a gene: 5. Germline CDR1 is SGHRS and CDR2 is YFSETQ. This chain's CDR3 is CASSPPGLAGQFF. CDR3 DNA sequence: TGCGCCAGCAGCCCTCCGGGACTAGCGGGGCAGTTCTTC. The full variable domain, with the rest looked up from reference TRBV5-1 and TRBJ2-1, is KAGVTQTPRYLIKTRGQQVTLSCSPISGHRSVSWYQQTPGQGLQFLFEYFSETQRNKGNFPGRFSGRQFSNSRSEMNVSTLELGDSALYLCASSPPGLAGQFFGPGTRLTVL.

This clonotype was observed many times. V and J are TRBV7-8 and TRBJ2-2, with 9 bases that match TRBD1. Germline V lookup: CDR1 SGHVS, CDR2 FQNEAQ. CDR3 length equals 15 residues. The J segment lost 2 bases and the V segment lost 6 bases, leaving 4 bases of the junction unmatched. The CDR3 DNA sequence: TGTGCCAGCAGTCCGGGACAGGGCAACACCGGGGAGCTGTTTTTT. It codes for CASSPGQGNTGELFF.

V gene TRBV7-2 combines with J gene TRBJ2-7; tentatively, D is TRBD1 or TRBD2 (5 bases each). This CDR3 spans 16 amino acids. The V end lost 5 bases, the J end lost 3 bases, and 20 bases lay between the germline ends. In germline, CDR1 is SGHTA, CDR2 FQGNSA. CDR3 bases: TGTGCCAGCAGCACGCGTACGGGGCTGGGGCGCTACGAGCAGTACTTC. Amino acids: CASSTRTGLGRYEQYF.

This clonotype was detected many times. The J gene is TRBJ1-5, the V gene TRBV5-1; D is unclear. V was shortened by 1 base and J by 2 bases, with 10 bases between the two germline ends. Germline CDR1 and CDR2: SGHRS and YFSETQ. The CDR3 spans 15 residues. The CDR3: CASSLNPYGNQPQHF. CDR3 coding DNA: TGCGCCAGCAGCTTGAACCCCTATGGCAATCAGCCCCAGCATTTT.

This clonotype was counted many times. The chain employs TRBV7-9 and TRBJ2-3; D is perhaps TRBD2 (6 bases). This CDR3 comprises 13 residues. CDR1 is SEHNR, CDR2 FQNEAQ, per germline (reference sequence). The DNA for the CDR3 is TGTGTCCACAGGAGGGCCCACACAGATACGCAGTATTTT. Amino acids: CVHRRAHTDTQYF.

This clonotype occurred many times. This sequence joins TRBV29-1 and TRBJ2-7; D may correspond to TRBD1 or TRBD2 (5 bases each). The length of the CDR3 is 12 residues. V was shortened by 4 bases and J by 5 bases, with 12 bases between the two germline ends. The germline V gene has CDR1 SQVTM and CDR2 ANQGSEA. For the CDR3, the DNA is TGCAGCGTTGGGTGGGGGATCCACGAGCAGTACTTC. It yields the protein CSVGWGIHEQYF.

Ten or more counts support this clonotype. This sequence joins TRBV10-3 and TRBJ2-7, with a weak D call TRBD1 (6 bases). The CDR3 sequence is 11 residues long. Trimming shortened V by 7 bases and J by 4 bases, and 8 bases separated the two germline ends. Germline values: CDR1 ENHRY, CDR2 SYGVKD. CDR3 DNA: TGTGCCATCAAAGGACAGTACGAGCAGTACTTC. It encodes CAIKGQYEQYF.

This clonotype was seen ten or more times. The chain recombines TRBV15 with TRBJ2-7; TRBD2 might be the D (7 bases). This CDR3 region has 19 residues. V was shortened by 2 bases and J by 0 bases, with 23 bases between the two germline ends. Germline values: CDR1 LNHNV, CDR2 YYDKDF (reference sequence). CDR3 DNA sequence: TGTGCCACCAGCAGACTTTTGGGGGGGCCTGGGGGAGGCTCCTACGAGCAGTACTTC. It codes for CATSRLLGGPGGGSYEQYF.

Ten or more counts support this clonotype. V and J are TRBV28 and TRBJ2-5, with 8 nucleotides matching TRBD1. Germline V lookup: CDR1 MDHEN, CDR2 SYDVKM. The CDR3 has 14 residues. With 1 base clipped from V and 5 bases from J, the junction kept 3 bases outside the gene matches. CDR3 coding DNA: TGTGCCAGCAGTTTATCAGGGGGCAAGGAGACCCAGTACTTC. Translated: CASSLSGGKETQYF.

This clonotype occurred many times. The chain joins TRBV12-3 or TRBV12-4 to TRBJ2-3, with 10 bases matching TRBD2. CDR3 size: 14 residues. Unmatched junction bases numbered 6, after V lost 6 bases and J lost 6 bases. The CDR3 sequence is CASSRSGGADTQYF. The CDR3 DNA reads TGTGCCAGCAGCCGAAGCGGGGGGGCGGATACGCAGTATTTT.

This clonotype was found many times. V is TRBV10-3 and J is TRBJ2-1; D uncertain. Germline lookup yields CDR1 ENHRY and CDR2 SYGVKD. This CDR3 spans 12 amino acids. With 5 bases removed from V and 5 bases from J, the gap between germline ends came to 7 bases. CDR3 sequence (DNA): TGTGCCATCAGTCTCCGGGACAATGAGCAGTTCTTC. This translates into CAISLRDNEQFF.

This clonotype was counted many times. V gene TRBV19 combines with J gene TRBJ1-5; D ambiguous. V was clipped by 3 bases and J by 3 bases, with 9 bases between them. The CDR3 runs to 14 residues. CDR1 is LNHDA, CDR2 SQIVND, per germline (reference sequence). The CDR3 bases are TGTGCCAGTAGTATTCCCCACCTCAATCAGCCCCAGCATTTT. It codes for CASSIPHLNQPQHF.

This clonotype showed up many times. This chain connects TRBV5-1 to TRBJ2-1, with 11 bases matching TRBD2. Germline CDR1 reads SGHRS; CDR2 reads YFSETQ. J lost 2 bases, V lost 5 bases, and 3 bases had no gene match. The CDR3 length is 15 residues. The CDR3 DNA is TGCGCCAGCAGTGTTAGCGGGGGGGCCTACAATGAGCAGTTCTTC. The encoded protein is CASSVSGGAYNEQFF. The entire variable domain, with the rest obtained from reference TRBV5-1 and TRBJ2-1, is as follows: KAGVTQTPRYLIKTRGQQVTLSCSPISGHRSVSWYQQTPGQGLQFLFEYFSETQRNKGNFPGRFSGRQFSNSRSEMNVSTLELGDSALYLCASSVSGGAYNEQFFGPGTRLTVL.

This clonotype was recorded many times. This chain uses TRBV5-1 with TRBJ2-1; D gene ambiguous. Germline-derived CDR1 and CDR2 are SGHRS and YFSETQ. CDR3 length: 12 residues. V lost 4 bases, J lost 7 bases, and 9 bases lay in between. The CDR3 bases are TGCGCCAGCAGCCCGTCCAAAAATGAGCAGTTCTTC. It codes for CASSPSKNEQFF.

This clonotype was seen ten or more times. V usage is TRBV12-3 or TRBV12-4 and J usage is TRBJ1-4; no clear D. The CDR3 spans 12 residues. V was pared by 3 bases and J by 13 bases, with 12 bases between. CDR3 coding DNA: TGTGCCAGCAGTTTTGTAGGACGGCCACTGTTTTTT. It yields the protein CASSFVGRPLFF.

This clonotype was seen ten or more times. The genes are TRBV24-1 and TRBJ2-7; 9 bases map to TRBD1. With 3 bases clipped from V and 3 bases from J, the junction kept 8 bases outside the gene matches. The germline CDR1 and CDR2 sequences are KGHDR and SFDVKD. The CDR3 consists of 16 residues. Written as DNA, the CDR3 is TGTGCCACCAGTGATCCACGACAGGGGGGCCGCTACGAGCAGTACTTC. Protein: CATSDPRQGGRYEQYF.

This clonotype came up many times. The chain recombines TRBV13 with TRBJ2-5, with D possibly TRBD2 on 5 matching bases. In germline, CDR1 is PRHDT, CDR2 FYEKMQ (reference sequence). Trimming cost V 6 bases and J 2 bases, with 16 bases left between them. The CDR3 has 15 residues. CDR3 nucleotides: TGTGCCAGCAGGCTGACCGATGAGGGACAAGAGACCCAGTACTTC. Translating it yields CASRLTDEGQETQYF.

This clonotype was found many times. V usage is TRBV5-1 and J usage is TRBJ2-1, with 10 nucleotides matching TRBD2. The CDR3 length is 18 residues. V lost 1 base to trimming and J lost 0 bases; unmatched junction nucleotides: 7. Germline V lookup: CDR1 SGHRS, CDR2 YFSETQ. CDR3 sequence (DNA): TGCGCCAGCAGCTTGAAACAGCGGGAGGGCCTCTCCTACAATGAGCAGTTCTTC. Its translation: CASSLKQREGLSYNEQFF. Full variable domain (remainder filled in from reference TRBV5-1 and TRBJ2-1): KAGVTQTPRYLIKTRGQQVTLSCSPISGHRSVSWYQQTPGQGLQFLFEYFSETQRNKGNFPGRFSGRQFSNSRSEMNVSTLELGDSALYLCASSLKQREGLSYNEQFFGPGTRLTVL.

This clonotype appeared many times. The chain combines TRBV10-1 with TRBJ2-7, with a tentative D call TRBD1 (6 bases). V was shortened by 2 bases and J by 1 base, with 6 bases between the two germline ends. Germline assignment: CDR1 WNHNN and CDR2 SYGVQD (reference sequence). The CDR3 has 13 residues. CDR3 protein: CASSERGSYEQYF. As DNA, the CDR3 is TGCGCCAGCAGTGAGAGGGGGTCCTACGAGCAGTACTTC.

The table lists this clonotype with many counts. The rearrangement joins TRBV4-3 to TRBJ2-3; 7 nucleotides align to TRBD2. CDR3 size: 14 residues. Per germline, CDR1 LGHNA and CDR2 YSLEER. J gave up 9 bases and V 4 bases, and 10 bases lay outside the gene matches. CDR3 in amino acids: CASSPLGGRVTQYF. In nucleotides, the CDR3 is TGCGCCAGCAGCCCACTTGGGGGGAGGGTGACGCAGTATTTT.

This chain uses TRBV20-1 with TRBJ2-3, with D tentatively TRBD1 (6 bases). Germline assignment: CDR1 DFQATT and CDR2 SNEGSKA (reference sequence). The CDR3 contains 16 residues. Trimming stripped 3 bases from V and 1 base from J, with 17 bases between. CDR3 nucleotides: TGCAGTGCTAGGGGGGCTACCTCGGCTCGCACAGATACGCAGTATTTT. Amino acid sequence: CSARGATSARTDTQYF.

This clonotype was seen ten or more times. The chain joins TRBV29-1 to TRBJ2-5, with no clear D. The V and J ends lost 3 bases and 2 bases respectively, with 19 bases between them. Germline V gives CDR1 SQVTM, CDR2 ANQGSEA. The CDR3 is 16 amino acids. The CDR3 here is CSVEGRTPHRQETQYF. In nucleotides, the CDR3 is TGCAGCGTTGAGGGCCGGACCCCTCACCGACAAGAGACCCAGTACTTC.